Sequencing of this TCR beta chain was carried out in a study of blood T cell repertoires in COVID-19. This table comes from immunoSEQ multiplex PCR, and its TCRdb copy is limited to in-frame clones, with some not included. The sample lists roughly 140,000 clones, 65% to 85% occurring once. Cohort allocation depended upon clinical history that participants reported. This TCR came from a woman between 50 and 59 years old who had been exposed to COVID-19. Source material: PBMCs or T cells enriched from blood (not recorded which).

Here the CDR3 DNA reads TGTGCCAGCTCAGTCAACAGGGCCCTGGGGAGGGACACCACCTACGAGCAGTACTTC. This translates into CASSVNRALGRDTTYEQYF. The chain carries TRBV18 and TRBJ2-7, with a possible D match to TRBD2 (7 bases). CDR1 is KGHSH, CDR2 LQKENI, per germline. The V and J ends lost 5 bases and 2 bases respectively, with 28 bases between them. The CDR3 length is 19 residues.